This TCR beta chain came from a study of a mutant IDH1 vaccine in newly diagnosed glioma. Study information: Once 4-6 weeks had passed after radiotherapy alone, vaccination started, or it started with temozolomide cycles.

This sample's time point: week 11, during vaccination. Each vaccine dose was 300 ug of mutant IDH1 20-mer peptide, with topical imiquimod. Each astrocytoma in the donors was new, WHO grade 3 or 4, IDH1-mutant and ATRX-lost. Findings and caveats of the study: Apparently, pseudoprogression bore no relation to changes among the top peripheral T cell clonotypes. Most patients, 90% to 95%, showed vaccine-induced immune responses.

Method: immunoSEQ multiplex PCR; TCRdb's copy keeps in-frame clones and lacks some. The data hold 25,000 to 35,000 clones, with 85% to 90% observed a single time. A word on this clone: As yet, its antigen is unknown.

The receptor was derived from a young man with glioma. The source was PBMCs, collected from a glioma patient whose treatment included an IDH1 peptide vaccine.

The CDR3: CASSVAEGITYEQYF. CDR3 nucleotides: TGTGCCAGCAGCGTAGCTGAAGGCATTACCTACGAGCAGTACTTC. The chain recombines TRBV9 with TRBJ2-7; D is uncertain. Deletions cut 0 bases from V and 2 bases from J, with 12 bases between. The CDR3 loop spans 15 amino acids. The V gene's germline CDR1 is SGDLS and CDR2 YYNGEE. Filled out from reference TRBV9 and TRBJ2-7, the complete variable domain reads DSGVTQTPKHLITATGQRVTLRCSPRSGDLSVYWYQQSLDQGLQFLIQYYNGEERAKGNILERFSAQQFPDLHSELNLSSLELGDSALYFCASSVAEGITYEQYFGPGTRLTVT.